The rows below give T cell receptor beta chains drawn from one sample of a study of CD8+ T cells in alopecia areata. Generated by immunoSEQ multiplex PCR, the TCRdb table keeps only in-frame clones and is missing some. The sample records approximately 150,000 clones, 45% to 60% being singletons. The sequencing used CD4+ T cells sorted from blood, collected at week 0. The receptors derive from a human donor with alopecia areata. The CDR3 runs from the conserved cysteine through the conserved F or W. Each record gives: J gene, clone size, V gene, CDR3 length, D gene, CDR3 DNA, CDR3 protein. The D gene is left open where the match is weak. Rows give clone size only sometimes, using once, few, many, or a class for an expanded clone.

j_call: TRBJ1-1
clone_size: few
v_call: TRBV29-1
cdr3_length: 11
d_call: NA
cdr3_nt: TGCAGCGTCGGGTGGAGTGCTGAAGCTTTCTTT
cdr3_aa: CSVGWSAEAFF

j_call: TRBJ2-4
clone_size: NA
v_call: TRBV7-9
cdr3_length: 15
d_call: TRBD1
cdr3_nt: TGTGCCAGCAGCTCGGGACAGGGGGACAAAAACATTCAGTACTTC
cdr3_aa: CASSSGQGDKNIQYF

j_call: TRBJ2-5
clone_size: NA
v_call: TRBV2
cdr3_length: 14
d_call: NA
cdr3_nt: TGTGCCAGCAGTACAGTGGGGGCGGAAGAGACCCAGTACTTC
cdr3_aa: CASSTVGAEETQYF

j_call: TRBJ1-1
clone_size: few
v_call: TRBV28
cdr3_length: 14
d_call: NA
cdr3_nt: TGTGCCAGCAGTTTAAGGGCATCTTCTATTGAAGCTTTCTTT
cdr3_aa: CASSLRASSIEAFF

j_call: TRBJ1-2
clone_size: few
v_call: TRBV29-1
cdr3_length: 12
d_call: NA
cdr3_nt: TGCAGCACCCAGGTGGCAGCCTATGGCTACACCTTC
cdr3_aa: CSTQVAAYGYTF

j_call: TRBJ1-3
clone_size: NA
v_call: TRBV2
cdr3_length: 14
d_call: TRBD1
cdr3_nt: TGTGCCAGCAGAGCTACAGGGGTCGGAAACACCATATATTTT
cdr3_aa: CASRATGVGNTIYF

j_call: TRBJ2-3
clone_size: NA
v_call: TRBV4-1
cdr3_length: 15
d_call: NA
cdr3_nt: TGCGCCAGCAGCCAATCTTCGGGCCCAGGGGATACGCAGTATTTT
cdr3_aa: CASSQSSGPGDTQYF

j_call: TRBJ2-3
clone_size: NA
v_call: TRBV5-1
cdr3_length: 16
d_call: TRBD2
cdr3_nt: TGCGCCAGCAGCGACCCTAGCGGGAGGGGAGTGGGTACGCAGTATTTT
cdr3_aa: CASSDPSGRGVGTQYF

j_call: TRBJ2-5
clone_size: few
v_call: TRBV2
cdr3_length: 13
d_call: NA
cdr3_nt: TGTGCCAGCAGTGAAATCCGCCGGGAGACCCAGTACTTC
cdr3_aa: CASSEIRRETQYF

j_call: TRBJ2-1
clone_size: NA
v_call: TRBV28
cdr3_length: 16
d_call: TRBD2
cdr3_nt: TGTGCCAGCGGGACTAGTATTGTAAGCTCCTACAATGAGCAGTTCTTC
cdr3_aa: CASGTSIVSSYNEQFF

j_call: TRBJ2-1
clone_size: once
v_call: TRBV20-1
cdr3_length: 11
d_call: NA
cdr3_nt: TGCAGTGCTAGCCCCTACAATGAGCAGTTCTTC
cdr3_aa: CSASPYNEQFF

j_call: TRBJ2-7
clone_size: NA
v_call: TRBV6-5
cdr3_length: 13
d_call: NA
cdr3_nt: TGTGCCAGCGGGCAGGGACCCTCCTACGAGCAGTACTTC
cdr3_aa: CASGQGPSYEQYF

j_call: TRBJ2-4
clone_size: few
v_call: TRBV28
cdr3_length: 13
d_call: NA
cdr3_nt: TGTGCCAGCAGTCCTCCCCCCCTGTTGATTCAGTACTTC
cdr3_aa: CASSPPPLLIQYF

j_call: TRBJ2-1
clone_size: NA
v_call: TRBV4-1
cdr3_length: 17
d_call: TRBD2
cdr3_nt: TGCGCCAGCAGCCAAGAGGCTAGCGGGAGAAGAGGGGATGAGCAGTTCTTC
cdr3_aa: CASSQEASGRRGDEQFF

j_call: TRBJ2-5
clone_size: NA
v_call: TRBV28
cdr3_length: 12
d_call: NA
cdr3_nt: TGTGCCAGCAGTGTGAACAGGGGACTTTGGTACTTC
cdr3_aa: CASSVNRGLWYF

j_call: TRBJ2-5
clone_size: NA
v_call: TRBV19
cdr3_length: 15
d_call: NA
cdr3_nt: TGTGCCAGTAGTCGGCCAGGGGGGTACCAAGAGACCCAGTACTTC
cdr3_aa: CASSRPGGYQETQYF

j_call: TRBJ2-4
clone_size: few
v_call: TRBV19
cdr3_length: 16
d_call: NA
cdr3_nt: TGTGCCAGTAGCGCTCAGGGGATCTGGGTCAAAAACATTCAGTACTTC
cdr3_aa: CASSAQGIWVKNIQYF

j_call: TRBJ2-6
clone_size: few
v_call: TRBV5-1
cdr3_length: 15
d_call: TRBD1
cdr3_nt: TGCGCCAGCACCCCAGGGGGAAATGGGGCCAACGTCCTGACTTTC
cdr3_aa: CASTPGGNGANVLTF

j_call: TRBJ2-3
clone_size: few
v_call: TRBV29-1
cdr3_length: 12
d_call: NA
cdr3_nt: TGCAGCGGCGGGACAGCGACAGATACGCAGTATTTT
cdr3_aa: CSGGTATDTQYF

j_call: TRBJ2-5
clone_size: few
v_call: TRBV4-2
cdr3_length: 17
d_call: TRBD2
cdr3_nt: TGTGCCAGCAGCCAAGAGAGCGGGAGCTACTCTGTGGAGACCCAGTACTTC
cdr3_aa: CASSQESGSYSVETQYF

j_call: TRBJ1-4
clone_size: few
v_call: TRBV19
cdr3_length: 15
d_call: NA
cdr3_nt: TGTGCCAGTAGGAGTTCGGGACCAACTAATGAAAAACTGTTTTTT
cdr3_aa: CASRSSGPTNEKLFF

j_call: TRBJ2-5
clone_size: NA
v_call: TRBV5-1
cdr3_length: 13
d_call: NA
cdr3_nt: TGCGCCAGCAGCTTGGAAGGGTTGGAGACCCAGTACTTC
cdr3_aa: CASSLEGLETQYF

j_call: TRBJ2-7
clone_size: NA
v_call: TRBV29-1
cdr3_length: 11
d_call: NA
cdr3_nt: TGCAGCGTTGACAACTCCTACGAGCAGTACTTC
cdr3_aa: CSVDNSYEQYF

j_call: TRBJ2-5
clone_size: NA
v_call: TRBV7-6
cdr3_length: 13
d_call: NA
cdr3_nt: TGTGCCAGCAGCTTAAACCCGGGCAAGACCCAGTACTTC
cdr3_aa: CASSLNPGKTQYF

j_call: TRBJ2-7
clone_size: NA
v_call: TRBV5-1
cdr3_length: 14
d_call: TRBD2
cdr3_nt: TGCGCCAGCAGCCGAGCGGGATCGGGAAACGAGCAGTACTTC
cdr3_aa: CASSRAGSGNEQYF

j_call: TRBJ1-2
clone_size: few
v_call: TRBV30
cdr3_length: 15
d_call: NA
cdr3_nt: TGTGCCTGGAGTAACGGCGTGGGGTTTAACTATGGCTACACCTTC
cdr3_aa: CAWSNGVGFNYGYTF

j_call: TRBJ2-5
clone_size: NA
v_call: TRBV5-1
cdr3_length: 14
d_call: TRBD1
cdr3_nt: TGCGCCAGCAGAGGGACAGGATTTGGAGAGACCCAGTACTTC
cdr3_aa: CASRGTGFGETQYF

j_call: TRBJ2-1
clone_size: NA
v_call: TRBV29-1
cdr3_length: 14
d_call: TRBD2
cdr3_nt: TGCAGCGGGTCATTAAGGACTAGCGACAATGAGCAGTTCTTC
cdr3_aa: CSGSLRTSDNEQFF

j_call: TRBJ2-5
clone_size: NA
v_call: TRBV29-1
cdr3_length: 12
d_call: NA
cdr3_nt: TGCAGCGTACTCCAGGGTGGGGAGACCCAGTACTTC
cdr3_aa: CSVLQGGETQYF

j_call: TRBJ1-3
clone_size: NA
v_call: TRBV30
cdr3_length: 13
d_call: NA
cdr3_nt: TGTGCCTCCAATAATCGGAACCCAAACACCATATATTTT
cdr3_aa: CASNNRNPNTIYF